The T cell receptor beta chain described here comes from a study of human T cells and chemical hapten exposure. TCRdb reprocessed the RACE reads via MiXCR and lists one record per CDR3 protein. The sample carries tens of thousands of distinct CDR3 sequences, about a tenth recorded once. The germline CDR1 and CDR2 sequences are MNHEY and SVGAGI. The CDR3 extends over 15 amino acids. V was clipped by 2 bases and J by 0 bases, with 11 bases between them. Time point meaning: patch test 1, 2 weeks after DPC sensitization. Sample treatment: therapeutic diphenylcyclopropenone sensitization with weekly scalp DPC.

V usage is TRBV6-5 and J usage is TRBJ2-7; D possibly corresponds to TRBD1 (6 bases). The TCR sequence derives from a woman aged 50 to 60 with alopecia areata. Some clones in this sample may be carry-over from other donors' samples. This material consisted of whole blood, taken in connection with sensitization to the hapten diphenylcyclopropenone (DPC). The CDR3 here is CASSYNRASSYEQYF. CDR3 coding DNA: TGTGCCAGCAGTTACAACAGGGCCTCCTCCTACGAGCAGTACTTC.